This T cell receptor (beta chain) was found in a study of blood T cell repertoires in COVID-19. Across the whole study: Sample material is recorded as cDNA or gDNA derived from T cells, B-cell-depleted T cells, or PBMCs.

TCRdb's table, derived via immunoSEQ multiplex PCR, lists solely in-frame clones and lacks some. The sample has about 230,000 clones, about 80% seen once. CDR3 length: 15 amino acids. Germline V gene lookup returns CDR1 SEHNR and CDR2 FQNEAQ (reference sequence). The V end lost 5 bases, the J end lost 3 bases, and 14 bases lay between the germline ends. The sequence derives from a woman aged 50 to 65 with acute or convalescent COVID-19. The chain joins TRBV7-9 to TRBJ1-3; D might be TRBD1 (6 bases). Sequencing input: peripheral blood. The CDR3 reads CASSQDRLIGNTIYF. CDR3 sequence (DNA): TGTGCCAGCAGCCAGGACAGACTGATTGGAAACACCATATATTTT.